This TCR beta chain was recorded in a study of T cell changes during pregnancy in multiple sclerosis (dated by TCRdb to between 2019 and 2020). Describing the broader study: The study examined how the T cell repertoire changed over the course of pregnancy in women with multiple sclerosis.

Comments on this clone: What this receptor recognizes is not known. No per-base quality is available; no much larger clone lies one base away.

CDR1 SEHNR and CDR2 FQNEAQ are derived from the germline V gene (reference sequence). Trimming at the junction amounts to 1 base on V and 3 bases on J, and the germline ends lie 7 bases apart. Measured from the cysteine to the phenylalanine, the CDR3 is 13 residues long. Just CDR3 DNA is preserved here, 39 bases in frame from base 1. To prepare the library, the immunoSEQ multiplex PCR assay was applied. Sourced from immuneACCESS, this table was stored by TCRdb with only in-frame sequences that have V and J called. A share of the clones is absent; for the studies checked, an unresolved V gene accounts for under half, and the remainder has no known explanation. This sample lists some 50,000 clones; 75% to 95% were detected once. The ten largest clonotypes hold approximately 2.6% of the sample.

The material sequenced was CD8+ T cells from peripheral blood mononuclear cells, taken in the second trimester of pregnancy. This chain joins TRBV7-9 to TRBJ2-7; no D gene is confidently identified. This receptor was obtained from a female donor with multiple sclerosis, enrolled in a pregnancy study. This receptor carries the CDR3 CASSLDESYEQYF. The sequenced DNA is TGTGCCAGCAGCTTAGACGAGAGCTACGAGCAGTACTTC.